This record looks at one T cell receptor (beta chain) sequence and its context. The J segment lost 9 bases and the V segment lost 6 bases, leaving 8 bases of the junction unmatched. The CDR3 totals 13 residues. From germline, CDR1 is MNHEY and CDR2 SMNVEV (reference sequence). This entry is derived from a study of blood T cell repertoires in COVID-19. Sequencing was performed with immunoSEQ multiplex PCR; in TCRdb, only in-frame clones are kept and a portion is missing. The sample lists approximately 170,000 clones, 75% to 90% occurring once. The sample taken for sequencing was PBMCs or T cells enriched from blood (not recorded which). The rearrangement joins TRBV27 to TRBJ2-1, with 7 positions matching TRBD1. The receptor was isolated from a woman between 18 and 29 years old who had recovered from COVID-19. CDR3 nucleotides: TGTGCCAGCAGCCGGAACAGGGGTGGTGAGCAGTTCTTC. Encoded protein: CASSRNRGGEQFF.